A selection of T cell receptor beta chains follows, all from one sample in a study of shared T cell receptors in the human thymus. The method was immunoSEQ multiplex PCR; TCRdb's version includes in-frame clones alone and lacks a portion of them. Altogether roughly 560,000 clones are present, around 78% being singletons, with the ten largest covering about 0.014%. These data also formed part of another study, on human thymus T cells.

The sample comprised thymocytes. The source of these receptors is a boy in the first two years of life with a congenital heart defect. Each CDR3 is given without its conserved first and last residue.

v_call: TRBV13; cdr3_aa: ASSPDTNTGELF
v_call: TRBV27; cdr3_aa: ASSIGLPLYNEQF
v_call: TRBV6-5; cdr3_aa: ASSSGREGAQETQY
v_call: TRBV9; cdr3_aa: ASSASGQLNTEAF
v_call: TRBV4-3; cdr3_aa: ASSHGRLARQYEQY
v_call: TRBV28; cdr3_aa: ASSPLRTAWVTATQY
v_call: TRBV27; cdr3_aa: ASSLSGQGAGQPQH
v_call: TRBV25-1; cdr3_aa: ASGCGKEDYEQY
v_call: TRBV5-6; cdr3_aa: ASSPTGEETQY
v_call: TRBV12-5; cdr3_aa: ASGLVSGYGYT
v_call: TRBV4-2; cdr3_aa: ASSQARGYEQY
v_call: TRBV28; cdr3_aa: ASSPGQGALPGANVLT
v_call: TRBV28; cdr3_aa: ASSFRQQGQNTEAF
v_call: TRBV7-2; cdr3_aa: ASSLLSGRAGPTGELF
v_call: TRBV14; cdr3_aa: ASSQGLVGVFTGELF
v_call: TRBV10-1; cdr3_aa: ASSESYRGNGELF
v_call: TRBV2; cdr3_aa: AAEVRERGETQY
v_call: TRBV2; cdr3_aa: ASSEGGSGPQETQY
v_call: TRBV29-1; cdr3_aa: SVECREGPGGPVAYNEQF
v_call: TRBV6-5; cdr3_aa: ASSYSGRPPVDEQY
v_call: TRBV9; cdr3_aa: ASSVEDRANYGYT
v_call: TRBV4-2; cdr3_aa: ASSQEGPDRVAQPQH
v_call: TRBV7-2; cdr3_aa: ASSLQGYEQY
v_call: TRBV10-3; cdr3_aa: AINASGSSYNEQF
v_call: TRBV7-2; cdr3_aa: ASSYTGTSGRGEQF
v_call: TRBV25-1; cdr3_aa: ASTQDQARGETQY
v_call: TRBV7-6; cdr3_aa: ASSLADRSSYEQY
v_call: TRBV4-2; cdr3_aa: ASSPRRQPHYNEQF
v_call: TRBV7-2; cdr3_aa: ASSLGLSYEQY
v_call: TRBV27; cdr3_aa: ASSPGLAFPYEQY
v_call: TRBV2; cdr3_aa: ASSDRQGVSSGANVLT
v_call: TRBV6-1; cdr3_aa: ASTRQGVNTGELF
v_call: TRBV6-5; cdr3_aa: ASSPLTSSYEQY
v_call: TRBV5-1; cdr3_aa: ASSLGGGKDLPTNEKLF
v_call: TRBV6-4; cdr3_aa: ASSEVGGQMHQPQH
v_call: TRBV2; cdr3_aa: ASSEAKLRAATDTQY
v_call: TRBV27; cdr3_aa: ASRPRQGEAF
v_call: TRBV28; cdr3_aa: ASRSKGQGDEKLF
v_call: TRBV11-2; cdr3_aa: ASSLGSLAGGYEQY
v_call: TRBV11-3; cdr3_aa: ASSSRGLSYEQY
v_call: TRBV27; cdr3_aa: ASNLGEGAVSDTQY
v_call: TRBV20-1; cdr3_aa: SASWENEQF
v_call: TRBV29-1; cdr3_aa: RTSGSSYEQY
v_call: TRBV21-1; cdr3_aa: ASSLPTSGTSYNEQF
v_call: TRBV25-1; cdr3_aa: ASSDSADCWF
v_call: TRBV12-5; cdr3_aa: ASGLSDRENTEAF
v_call: TRBV2; cdr3_aa: ASTRGLIRPLH
v_call: TRBV19; cdr3_aa: ASSKASGTGETSGTFYEQY
v_call: TRBV19; cdr3_aa: ASSIDRRSDTQY
v_call: TRBV5-6; cdr3_aa: ASSLTGDFSYEQY
v_call: TRBV30; cdr3_aa: AWSLGGAGETQY
v_call: TRBV29-1; cdr3_aa: SVLAPGGDTQY
v_call: TRBV25-1; cdr3_aa: ASSGDTGAFSLREQY
v_call: TRBV6-4; cdr3_aa: ASSPPYEQY
v_call: TRBV19; cdr3_aa: ASSMWDRGNNEQF
v_call: TRBV27; cdr3_aa: ASSLSPSGRAYNEQF
v_call: TRBV27; cdr3_aa: ASSLWGPDEKLF
v_call: TRBV23-1; cdr3_aa: ASSHRGLGANVLT
v_call: TRBV2; cdr3_aa: ATTGQGGSQETQY